This TCR beta chain was observed in a study of beta chain features in type 1 diabetes. About the research overall: When patients were set against healthy donors, age, gender and cell yields were similar. Overall study results and limits: TCRB CDR3 length was moderately but significantly reduced in all four CD4+ subsets of Type 1 diabetes patients.

The junction had 5 bases not matched to a gene; V was cut back by 0 bases and J by 9 bases. The CDR3 totals 14 residues. Per germline, CDR1 SGDLS and CDR2 YYNGEE. cDNA synthesis used the whole RNA isolate, giving expressed TCRB sequences. Some clones are missing from TCRdb's copy, which holds only in-frame ones; the method was immunoSEQ multiplex PCR. This table holds hundreds of thousands of clones, roughly an eighth found once. On this clone itself: Antigen: not known.

Sorting that relied on CD45RO/CCR7/CD25/CD127/CD95/CD27 yielded CD4+ naive, central memory, regulatory and stem cell-like memory cells. The TCR originated in a young man with type 1 diabetes. What was sequenced was naive CD4+ T cells from blood. V gene TRBV9 combines with J gene TRBJ2-1; 8 bases map to TRBD1. DNA of the CDR3: TGTGCCAGCAGCGTAGCAGCAGGGGGCGGTGAGCAGTTCTTC. The encoded protein is CASSVAAGGGEQFF. The entire variable domain, with the rest obtained from reference TRBV9 and TRBJ2-1, is as follows: DSGVTQTPKHLITATGQRVTLRCSPRSGDLSVYWYQQSLDQGLQFLIQYYNGEERAKGNILERFSAQQFPDLHSELNLSSLELGDSALYFCASSVAAGGGEQFFGPGTRLTVL.